The clone carrying this T cell receptor (beta chain) has a count of ten or more. This specimen belongs to a study of spatial heterogeneity in lung cancer. Whole-study context: Consistent detection of more beta-chain than alpha-chain sequences was observed.

TCRdb reprocessed the 5' RACE reads with MiXCR, giving one entry per CDR3 protein. The sample holds about 45,000 distinct CDR3 sequences, 12% to 15% seen once. Trimming shortened V by 0 bases and J by 4 bases, and 14 bases separated the two germline ends. This CDR3 comprises 16 residues. The germline V gene has CDR1 SGDLS and CDR2 YYNGEE. Time point specified: sample taken at primary tumor resection. Tumor, nontumor lung or frozen PBMC supplied whole RNA, sequenced without sorting. The receptor was isolated from a male donor with early-stage non-small cell lung cancer. Specimen: PBMCs, collected at surgery. The chain recombines TRBV9 with TRBJ2-1; unclear D gene. The CDR3 region is CASSVGGSSVYNEQFF. The CDR3 bases are TGTGCCAGCAGCGTAGGAGGTAGTTCTGTTTACAATGAGCAGTTCTTC.